Here is one T cell receptor beta chain with its context. Unique molecular identifiers tagged the TCRbeta library. TCRdb ran MiXCR on the PCR reads and lists one entry per CDR3 protein. The table has roughly 180,000 distinct CDR3 sequences, approximately 15% seen once. V lost 5 bases to trimming and J lost 0 bases, with 17 bases between them. The CDR3 length is 17 residues. Per germline, CDR1 MNHEY and CDR2 SMNVEV (reference sequence). The data stem from a study of T-cell reconstitution after alpha-beta-depleted transplantation in children. The chain employs TRBV27 and TRBJ1-5, with D perhaps matching TRBD1 (6 bases). Sequenced material: PBMCs from the stem cell graft donor, taken from the stem cell graft. This sequence originates from a human donor who donated a stem cell graft to a child with acute lymphoblastic leukemia. This chain's CDR3 is CASSRAGEVYSNQPQHF. The DNA for the CDR3 is TGTGCCAGCAGTAGGGCAGGGGAAGTCTATAGCAATCAGCCCCAGCATTTT.